This T cell receptor beta chain was obtained from a study of shared clonotypes between healthy human individuals. V lost 0 bases, J lost 1 base, and 5 bases stayed unmatched. The length of the CDR3 is 17 residues. CDR1 is SGHRS and CDR2 is YFSETQ in the germline V gene. Regarding this clone: Distinct nucleotide sequences in the sample also encode this CDR3.

Clones were read by immunoSEQ multiplex PCR, and TCRdb kept only the in-frame ones, dropping some. The sample lists approximately 2.1 million clones; 93% were seen once. This TCR derives from a man aged 18 to 30 in good health. Some clones in this sample may be carry-over from other donors' samples. This chain connects TRBV5-1 to TRBJ2-2; 8 positions match TRBD1. The sequencing sample was made of naive CD4+ T cells from PBMCs. Subset meaning: CD45RA+ positively selected. The CDR3 spells CASSLGPGTGNTGELFF. CDR3 in DNA: TGCGCCAGCAGCTTGGGTCCCGGGACAGGGAACACCGGGGAGCTGTTTTTT.